This TCR beta chain is from a study of regulatory T cells in long-lasting Graves disease. CDR1 is LNHNV and CDR2 is YYDKDF in the germline V gene (reference sequence). V shed 2 bases and J shed 7 bases, with 12 bases lying between them. This CDR3 has 13 amino acids. Described time point: newly diagnosed GD, antithyroid drugs for less than 3 months. The TCR library was made from RNA that had been extracted from PBMCs in TRIzol. In Xi'an, China, an endocrinology department was the source of patients. From each patient, roughly 10 milliliters of peripheral blood was drawn and collected into an EDTA anticoagulant tube. A few counts support this clonotype. TCR beta libraries were built with iRepertoire HTBI primers and Arm-PCR of CDR3 regions. One entry per CDR3 protein, called by TCRdb with MiXCR from the multiplex PCR reads. The sample yields fewer than 650,000 distinct CDR3 sequences, 16% seen once. These data also formed part of another study, on T cells in Graves' hyperthyroidism and ophthalmopathy. In that study: It was considered stable Graves' hyperthyroidism when ophthalmopathy did not progress within 18 months.

Specimen: peripheral blood mononuclear cells (PBMCs), collected at new diagnosis, from a patient treated with antithyroid drugs. This receptor was obtained from a young man with Graves disease. The chain uses TRBV15 and TRBJ2-7, with D perhaps being TRBD1 or TRBD2 (5 bases each). The CDR3 protein is CATSRNRDREQYF. For the CDR3, the DNA is TGTGCCACCAGCAGAAACCGGGACCGGGAGCAGTACTTC.